The clone carrying this T cell receptor (beta chain) was seen at least ten times. In germline, CDR1 is DFQATT, CDR2 SNEGSKA (reference sequence). This CDR3 contains 15 residues. V lost 0 bases and J lost 2; bases outside the gene matches: 7. This record comes from a study of T cells in Graves' hyperthyroidism and ophthalmopathy. Newly diagnosed hyperthyroidism, duration under 2 months, in patients aged 18 to 65. Criteria for exclusion of patients were uncontrolled infection, other autoimmune disease, pregnancy or lactation. Out of around 10 ml of fresh peripheral blood came the PBMCs. The CDR3 regions of TCR beta were amplified from RNA transcripts. Initially, a first-round RT-PCR of the TCR CDR3 employed the HTBI primer set. Each CDR3 protein is one row after TCRdb ran MiXCR on the multiplex PCR reads. The repertoire includes about 350,000 distinct CDR3 sequences, approximately 13% of them detected once, and under 30% sits in the top ten.

The specimen was blood. The TCR sequence derives from a woman aged 25 to 45 with Graves' hyperthyroidism. The chain uses TRBV20-1 and TRBJ2-7, with 7 bases matching TRBD2. CDR3 sequence reads: CSARDMRGRTYEQYF. CDR3 in DNA: TGCAGTGCTAGAGATATGCGCGGGAGAACCTACGAGCAGTACTTC.